This T cell receptor (beta chain) was sequenced in a study of T cell responses to AZD1222 COVID-19 vaccine. Method: immunoSEQ multiplex PCR; TCRdb's copy keeps in-frame clones and lacks some. In the table there are about 180,000 clones, about 87% of which are singletons. On this clone itself: Its antigen is unknown.

Study outcomes and limitations: Mapped onto spike, vaccine-associated CD4 TCRs spanned it and were dominant at 160-218 and 743-854. Just five to seven people given AZD1222 tested seropositive at baseline. Clonal diversity may have been underestimated in mostly white British donors.

V lost 2 bases to trimming and J lost 3 bases, with 10 bases between them. Germline assignment: CDR1 LGHDT and CDR2 YNNKEL (reference sequence). The CDR3 contains 15 residues. The chain couples TRBV3-1 (or the pseudogene TRBV3-2) to TRBJ2-2; D possibly matches TRBD1 or TRBD2 (5 bases each). This TCR was recovered from an adult who received the MenACWY meningococcal vaccine as a control. Material: peripheral blood, obtained 28 days after the second dose of the MenACWY control vaccine. CDR3 nucleotide sequence: TGTGCCAGCAGCCAACAGGGACGTGACACCGGGGAGCTGTTTTTT. Translation: CASSQQGRDTGELFF.